The 17 T cell receptor beta chains listed next were all sequenced from one sample in a study of shared clonotypes between healthy human individuals (dated by TCRdb to the early 2020s). For the CD8 naive samples, CD45RO-negative cells were positively selected for CCR7, yielding a CD45RA+CCR7+ population from which TemRA cells were excluded. The library was prepared using the immunoSEQ multiplex PCR assay. The table was pulled from immuneACCESS by TCRdb, which kept in-frame rearrangements only. Such tables lose some clones; where checked, under half of the loss comes from unresolved V genes, and the rest has no known cause. This sample has millions of clones in its table, and about 94% of those were observed once. The ten most abundant clones make up roughly 1.1% of the sample. The material sequenced was naive CD8+ T cells sorted from blood. The cell subset or site label corresponds to: CD45RA+CCR7+. The receptors stem from a man younger than 35 in good health.

The rearrangement joins TRBV28 to TRBJ2-3; TRBD2 agrees at 8 bases. Per germline, CDR1 MDHEN and CDR2 SYDVKM. V was clipped by 4 bases and J by 5 bases; unmatched bases: 8. This CDR3 has 15 amino acids. CDR3 region: CASSYGAGGGDTQYF. The CDR3 DNA follows: TGTGCCAGCAGTTATGGGGCGGGGGGAGGAGATACGCAGTATTTT. The whole variable domain, remainder taken from reference TRBV28 and TRBJ2-3, is DVKVTQSSRYLVKRTGEKVFLECVQDMDHENMFWYRQDPGLGLRLIYFSYDVKMKEKGDIPEGYSVSREKKERFSLILESASTNQTSMYLCASSYGAGGGDTQYFGPGTRLTVL.

The gene calls are TRBV14 and TRBJ2-7, with 10 positions matching TRBD2. The CDR3 runs to 16 residues. V gave up 4 bases and J gave up 4 bases; unmatched junction bases: 10. CDR1 is SGHDN and CDR2 is FVKESK in the germline V gene. In nucleotides, the CDR3 is TGTGCCAGCAGCCCCCACCCTCCTAGCGGGAGATACGAGCAGTACTTC. Its translation is CASSPHPPSGRYEQYF. Based on the CDR3 plus reference TRBV14 and TRBJ2-7, the full variable domain is EAGVTQFPSHSVIEKGQTVTLRCDPISGHDNLYWYRRVMGKEIKFLLHFVKESKQDESGMPNNRFLAERTGGTYSTLKVQPAELEDSGVYFCASSPHPPSGRYEQYFGPGTRLTVT.

This rearrangement joins TRBV16 to TRBJ2-5; 8 bases align to TRBD2. The V and J ends lost 8 bases and 3 bases, in that order; junction bases with no gene match: 2. CDR1 and CDR2 (germline): KGHSY, FQNENV. The CDR3 is 12 amino acids. CDR3: CASGAGEETQYF. DNA of the CDR3: TGTGCCAGCGGAGCGGGGGAAGAGACCCAGTACTTC.

The chain has TRBV4-1 and TRBJ2-5, with TRBD1 as a possible D gene (6 bases). The V gene lost 1 base and the J gene lost 5 bases, with 14 bases spanning the gap. Germline values: CDR1 MGHRA, CDR2 YSYEKL. The CDR3 sequence is 15 residues long. The CDR3 coding sequence is TGCGCCAGCAGCCAAGGGCCGGACAGATCCGAGACCCAGTACTTC. It specifies CASSQGPDRSETQYF.

The chain combines TRBV11-2 with TRBJ2-7; D ambiguous. Germline CDR1 and CDR2: SGHAT and FQNNGV. V lost 3 bases and J lost 2, with 11 bases in between. CDR3 size: 14 residues. In DNA form, the CDR3 reads TGTGCCAGCAGCTTCGGCGCGGAAACCTACGAGCAGTACTTC. Translated: CASSFGAETYEQYF.

V usage is TRBV6-6 and J usage is TRBJ2-2; weak D call: TRBD2 (5 bases). With 2 bases removed from V and 6 bases from J, the gap between germline ends came to 7 bases. In germline, CDR1 is MNHNY, CDR2 SVGAGI (reference sequence). This CDR3 has 13 residues. The CDR3 is CASSYLAAGELFF. CDR3 bases: TGTGCCAGCAGTTACCTAGCTGCCGGGGAGCTGTTTTTT.

Regarding this clone: Other nucleotide sequences from this sample produce the same CDR3. The rearrangement uses TRBV6-5 and TRBJ2-2; TRBD2 matches 10 bases. CDR3 size: 16 residues. Germline assignment: CDR1 MNHEY and CDR2 SVGAGI. With V trimmed by 2 bases and J by 1 base, 1 base remained unmatched. CDR3 bases: TGTGCCAGCAGTTACGGACTAGCGGAGAACACCGGGGAGCTGTTTTTT. Its protein is CASSYGLAENTGELFF.

This clone was seen a single time. The chain employs TRBV28 and TRBJ2-7; 10 positions match TRBD1. The germline V gene encodes CDR1 MDHEN and CDR2 SYDVKM. The trim removed 0 bases at V and 3 bases at J, leaving 5 bases unmatched. The CDR3 covers 16 residues. The CDR3 DNA reads TGTGCCAGCAGTTTATGGGGACAGGGGAGACTCTACGAGCAGTACTTC. It is translated as CASSLWGQGRLYEQYF.

The chain uses TRBV6-5 and TRBJ2-7, with D tentatively TRBD2 (5 bases). V lost 0 bases and J lost 5, with 17 bases in between. The V gene's germline CDR1 is MNHEY and CDR2 SVGAGI. The CDR3 runs 16 residues. The CDR3, as DNA: TGTGCCAGCAGTTACTCGACGGGGATTTTCGGGGACGAGCAGTACTTC. It encodes CASSYSTGIFGDEQYF.

The chain has TRBV4-3 and TRBJ2-7, with 11 bases identical to TRBD1. The length of the CDR3 is 15 residues. Per germline, CDR1 LGHNA and CDR2 YSLEER. Germline trimming cut 1 base from V and 5 bases from J; bases unmatched to any gene: 4. This chain's CDR3 is CASSQGTGGEDEQYF. The DNA of the CDR3 is TGCGCCAGCAGCCAAGGGACAGGGGGCGAGGACGAGCAGTACTTC.

The genes are TRBV27 and TRBJ2-1, with TRBD1 as a possible D gene (6 bases). Trimming took off 3 bases at V and 10 bases at J, with 16 bases between the two ends. Germline CDR1 and CDR2: MNHEY and SMNVEV (reference sequence). The CDR3 consists of 14 residues. The CDR3 DNA follows: TGTGCCAGCAGTTTTTTAGACAGGTATGGGGAGCAGTTCTTC. Its translation: CASSFLDRYGEQFF.

DNA for the CDR3: TGTGCCAGCGGGGTACCCAATGAGCAGTTCTTC. Translating it yields CASGVPNEQFF. The J gene is TRBJ2-1, the V gene TRBV6-1; D call uncertain. In germline, CDR1 is MNHNS, CDR2 SASEGT. V dropped 8 bases and J dropped 6 bases, with 8 bases sitting between them. The CDR3 loop spans 11 amino acids.

Details on this clone: This specimen includes other DNA sequences encoding the same CDR3. This rearrangement joins TRBV9 to TRBJ1-2; D unclear. Trimming stripped 5 bases from V and 4 bases from J, with 12 bases between. The CDR3 contains 13 residues. CDR1 SGDLS and CDR2 YYNGEE come from the germline V gene. The DNA of the CDR3 is TGTGCCAGCAGTGCCGACGGATTCTATGGCTACACCTTC. Its translation is CASSADGFYGYTF.

This chain joins TRBV28 and TRBJ1-2; tentatively, D is TRBD1 (6 bases). Trimming left V 2 bases short and J 8 bases short, with 18 bases between. Germline-derived CDR1 and CDR2 are MDHEN and SYDVKM. CDR3 length: 15 residues. The CDR3 spells CASSLRGIGAWGYTF. Here the CDR3 DNA reads TGTGCCAGCAGTTTAAGGGGGATTGGGGCCTGGGGCTACACCTTC.

The V call is TRBV10-3, the J call TRBJ2-1; TRBD2 aligns across 7 bases. Germline CDR1 is ENHRY and CDR2 is SYGVKD. The CDR3 is made up of 13 amino acids. V was pared by 6 bases and J by 7 bases, with 6 bases of the junction left unmatched. The CDR3 sequence: CAISMGDYNEQFF. The CDR3 DNA sequence: TGTGCCATCAGCATGGGGGACTATAATGAGCAGTTCTTC.

The chain links TRBV5-1 to TRBJ1-2; TRBD1 is a possible D gene (5 bases). CDR3 length: 15 amino acids. Per the germline V gene, CDR1 is SGHRS and CDR2 is YFSETQ. V lost 4 bases and J lost 3, with 16 bases in between. CDR3 sequence: CASSLVGIQDYGYTF. The DNA for the CDR3 is TGCGCCAGCAGCCTGGTGGGTATACAGGACTATGGCTACACCTTC.

V usage is TRBV29-1 and J usage is TRBJ1-2; 7 bases align to TRBD1. Germline CDR1 is SQVTM and CDR2 is ANQGSEA. The CDR3 length is 12 residues. Trimming cost V 3 bases and J 6 bases; bases outside gene matches: 4. The CDR3 is CSVDGDRDGYTF. The CDR3, as DNA: TGCAGCGTTGACGGTGACAGGGATGGCTACACCTTC. Together with reference TRBV29-1 and TRBJ1-2, the CDR3 gives the full variable domain: SAVISQKPSRDICQRGTSLTIQCQVDSQVTMMFWYRQQPGQSLTLIATANQGSEATYESGFVIDKFPISRPNLTFSTLTVSNMSPEDSSIYLCSVDGDRDGYTFGSGTRLTVV.